This T cell receptor beta chain is drawn from a study of blood T cell repertoires in COVID-19. Study-wide background: Spain, Italy and the United States supplied samples that represented acute and convalescent COVID-19. Sample material is recorded as cDNA or gDNA derived from T cells, B-cell-depleted T cells, or PBMCs.

Study processing details: The authors estimated nucleated cell counts from reference gene primer amplification. This table comes from immunoSEQ multiplex PCR, and its TCRdb copy is limited to in-frame clones, with some not included. That table furnishes V, J and clone size, whereas the DNA furnished D and trimming. The sample shows around 150,000 clones, about nine tenths of them seen only once. This sequence originates from a man aged 30 to 45 with COVID-19, enrolled during active disease. Sequenced input: peripheral blood.

The CDR3 protein is CASSIGRGYGYTF. CDR3 nucleotides: TGTGCCAGTAGTATCGGCAGGGGGTATGGCTACACCTTC. The chain links TRBV19 to TRBJ1-2; 7 bases align to TRBD1. V shed 3 bases and J 5 bases; nucleotides not matched to a gene: 3. Looked up from germline, CDR1 is LNHDA and CDR2 is SQIVND (reference sequence). The CDR3 loop spans 13 amino acids. The full variable domain, completed using reference TRBV19 and TRBJ1-2, is DGGITQSPKYLFRKEGQNVTLSCEQNLNHDAMYWYRQDPGQGLRLIYYSQIVNDFQKGDIAEGYSVSREKKESFPLTVTSAQKNPTAFYLCASSIGRGYGYTFGSGTRLTVV.